The 26 T cell receptor beta chains given below trace back to one sample, sequenced in a study of blood T cell repertoires in COVID-19. Data came from immunoSEQ multiplex PCR; TCRdb stores just in-frame clones and leaves some out. Of some 120,000 clones listed, 74% are singletons. Sequencing input: peripheral blood. These receptors came from an elderly man with COVID-19, enrolled during active disease.

This chain joins TRBV3-1 (or the pseudogene TRBV3-2) and TRBJ2-5, with TRBD2 matching 12 bases. CDR1 and CDR2 (germline): LGHDT, YNNKEL (reference sequence). CDR3 length equals 16 residues. With 4 bases clipped from V and 4 bases from J, the junction kept 7 bases outside the gene matches. The CDR3 DNA reads as TGTGCCAGCAGCCCGGGACAGGGACTAGCGGGAGAGACCCAGTACTTC. This gives the protein CASSPGQGLAGETQYF.

This clone has a single count. V is TRBV18 and J is TRBJ1-1; D gene unclear. The CDR3 contains 15 residues. Trimming took 3 bases from V and 4 from J, leaving 15 bases between them. CDR1 is KGHSH, CDR2 LQKENI, per germline. Here the CDR3 reads CASSPRSLEATEAFF. DNA of the CDR3: TGTGCCAGCTCACCCCGATCTTTGGAGGCCACTGAAGCTTTCTTT.

The V and J genes are TRBV5-1 and TRBJ2-1, with D unclear. Germline-derived CDR1 and CDR2 are SGHRS and YFSETQ. V lost 1 base and J lost 0, with 5 bases in between. This CDR3 is built from 14 residues. CDR3 DNA: TGCGCCAGCAGCTTGACAGACTCCTACAATGAGCAGTTCTTC. Translated, it gives CASSLTDSYNEQFF.

This sequence joins TRBV4-1 and TRBJ1-6, with D tentatively TRBD1 (6 bases). From germline, CDR1 is MGHRA and CDR2 YSYEKL. V lost 0 bases and J lost 3, with 15 bases in between. This CDR3 has 18 residues. The CDR3 region is CASSQDGGARGYNSPLHF. CDR3 in DNA: TGCGCCAGCAGCCAAGATGGGGGGGCGCGGGGCTATAATTCACCCCTCCACTTT.

This clone was picked up one time. The V call is TRBV27, the J call TRBJ2-7, with D possibly being TRBD1 (6 bases). Trimming left V 6 bases short and J 6 bases short, with 18 bases between. Germline CDR1 MNHEY, CDR2 SMNVEV (reference sequence). The CDR3 has 14 amino acids. CDR3 in amino acids: CASREQGRGLEQYF. The CDR3 DNA is TGTGCCAGCAGAGAACAGGGTCGAGGTCTCGAGCAGTACTTC.

The table lists this clone with a few counts. J is TRBJ1-1 and V is TRBV15; 7 bases fit TRBD1. This CDR3 comprises 14 residues. V lost 5 bases and J lost 0; bases outside the gene matches: 3. Germline values: CDR1 LNHNV, CDR2 YYDKDF (reference sequence). The CDR3 DNA sequence: TGTGCCACCAGCCGAGGGGGCTTGAACACTGAAGCTTTCTTT. It codes for CATSRGGLNTEAFF.

This clone was picked up one time. The chain uses TRBV4-3 and TRBJ2-1, with 7 bases identical to TRBD2. The J segment lost 7 bases and the V segment lost 5 bases, leaving 11 bases of the junction unmatched. Germline V CDR1 and CDR2: LGHNA, YSLEER. The CDR3 is made up of 15 amino acids. The CDR3 nucleotides read TGCGCCAGCAGCTTTGGACTAGAATCGGTGAATGAGCAGTTCTTC. Amino acids: CASSFGLESVNEQFF.

This clone was detected a few times. This chain joins TRBV30 and TRBJ2-2; perhaps TRBD1 as D (6 bases). Trimming left V 1 base short and J 5 bases short, with 14 bases between. CDR3 size: 15 residues. From germline, CDR1 is GTSNPN and CDR2 SVGIG (reference sequence). The CDR3 DNA is TGTGCCTGGAGTGGACAGGATGTATCGACCGGGGAGCTGTTTTTT. It yields the protein CAWSGQDVSTGELFF.

The V gene is TRBV27, the J gene TRBJ2-2; D might be TRBD1 (6 bases). The CDR3 spans 16 residues. Deletions cut 8 bases from V and 0 bases from J, with 16 bases between. In germline, CDR1 is MNHEY, CDR2 SMNVEV (reference sequence). CDR3 amino acids: CASRSTGTSNTGELFF. The CDR3 nucleotides are TGTGCCAGCCGCTCAACAGGGACCTCGAACACCGGGGAGCTGTTTTTT.

CDR3 in amino acids: CASSWMGQLNEQFF. The CDR3 nucleotides read TGCGCCAGCAGCTGGATGGGACAGCTCAATGAGCAGTTCTTC. The chain joins TRBV5-1 to TRBJ2-1, with TRBD1 identical over 7 bases. J lost 6 bases, V lost 3 bases, and 6 bases had no gene match. From germline, CDR1 is SGHRS and CDR2 YFSETQ. The CDR3 totals 14 residues.

This clone appeared a single time. Other DNA sequences in the sample encode the same CDR3. V gene TRBV5-1 combines with J gene TRBJ1-6; D is undetermined. The CDR3 totals 14 residues. V dropped 0 bases and J dropped 5 bases, with 6 bases sitting between them. Germline CDR1 is SGHRS and CDR2 is YFSETQ. The CDR3 nucleotides are TGCGCCAGCAGCTTGGGTACAGATAATTCACCCCTCCACTTT. Translated, it gives CASSLGTDNSPLHF.

V gene TRBV27 combines with J gene TRBJ2-1; 10 bases align to TRBD1. Germline trimming cut 5 bases from V and 7 bases from J; bases unmatched to any gene: 11. The CDR3 contains 16 residues. The germline V gene has CDR1 MNHEY and CDR2 SMNVEV (reference sequence). CDR3 coding DNA: TGTGCCAGCAGTCTTGCGGGGACAGGGGAGGGGAATGAGCAGTTCTTC. Translating gives CASSLAGTGEGNEQFF.

This clone was observed a handful of times. The J gene is TRBJ1-5, the V gene TRBV9; possibly TRBD1 for D (5 bases). Germline lookup yields CDR1 SGDLS and CDR2 YYNGEE. Trimming removed 0 bases at V and 5 bases at J, with 12 bases between. The CDR3 consists of 15 residues. CDR3 coding DNA: TGTGCCAGCAGCGTAGGAGGCGGAGGGGATCAGCCCCAGCATTTT. It specifies CASSVGGGGDQPQHF.

This clone has only a few counts. V usage is TRBV21-1 and J usage is TRBJ2-4; the D call of TRBD2 is as the table states it, not checked on the DNA. TRBV21-1 is classified as a pseudogene. There are 15 residues in the CDR3. CDR3: CASSAPGLAKNIQYF. CDR3 bases: TGTGCCAGCAGCGCCCCGGGACTGGCCAAAAACATTCAGTACTTC.

The V and J genes are TRBV19 and TRBJ1-2; weak D call: TRBD1 (6 bases). The CDR3 is 15 residues long. V was trimmed by 5 bases and J by 0 bases, leaving 13 bases between them. Germline V gene data show CDR1 as LNHDA and CDR2 as SQIVND (reference sequence). CDR3 bases: TGTGCCAGTAGTTGGACAGCCAACCCTAACTATGGCTACACCTTC. Translation gives CASSWTANPNYGYTF.

The chain carries TRBV12-5 and TRBJ1-5, with 8 bases fitting TRBD1. Trimming removed 2 bases from V and 8 bases from J; junction bases left unmatched: 17. Germline-derived CDR1 and CDR2 are LGHNT and FRNRAP. The CDR3 runs to 18 residues. CDR3 protein: CASGLPRTGTHPKEPQHF. The CDR3 nucleotides read TGTGCTAGTGGTTTGCCTCGGACAGGGACCCACCCCAAGGAGCCCCAGCATTTT.

V gene TRBV7-6 combines with J gene TRBJ2-1; weak D call: TRBD1 (6 bases). Germline assignment: CDR1 SGHVS and CDR2 FNYEAQ. With 8 bases removed from V and 2 bases from J, the gap between germline ends came to 19 bases. This CDR3 has 16 amino acids. The CDR3 DNA is TGTGCCAGCCAACCGGACAGTTTCGACCCCTACAATGAGCAGTTCTTC. Protein: CASQPDSFDPYNEQFF.

The J gene is TRBJ1-2, the V gene TRBV15; no definite D call. CDR3 length: 16 amino acids. Germline V gene lookup returns CDR1 LNHNV and CDR2 YYDKDF (reference sequence). V lost 2 bases to trimming and J lost 4 bases, with 17 bases between them. The CDR3 bases are TGTGCCACCAGCAGATCGGTCCTTCATAGCTTCTATGGCTACACCTTC. This codes for CATSRSVLHSFYGYTF.

This clone turned up a few times. This sequence joins TRBV7-2 and TRBJ2-7, with D tentatively TRBD2 (5 bases). The germline V gene has CDR1 SGHTA and CDR2 FQGNSA. The CDR3 consists of 12 residues. Between the trimmed V and J ends, which lost 4 bases and 6 bases, there was a span of 10 bases. The CDR3 DNA is TGTGCCAGCAGCTCCCGGCGGGTCGAGCAGTACTTC. Its protein product is CASSSRRVEQYF.

The chain combines TRBV4-3 with TRBJ2-3; TRBD2 matches 9 bases. From germline, CDR1 is LGHNA and CDR2 YSLEER. V was clipped by 2 bases and J by 2 bases; unmatched bases: 8. The CDR3 contains 17 residues. The CDR3 DNA sequence: TGCGCCAGCAGCCAACAACCGGGACTAGCAGCCACAGATACGCAGTATTTT. The encoded protein is CASSQQPGLAATDTQYF.

In this sample, this clone turned up a few times. This rearrangement joins TRBV10-3 to TRBJ2-2; 15 bases are shared with TRBD2. V was pared by 6 bases and J by 2 bases, with 7 bases of the junction left unmatched. Germline CDR1 ENHRY, CDR2 SYGVKD. The CDR3 has 18 amino acids. The CDR3 nucleotides are TGTGCCATCAGACCGGGACTAGCGGGAGGTCCTAACACCGGGGAGCTGTTTTTT. Amino acids: CAIRPGLAGGPNTGELFF.

The J gene is TRBJ1-6, the V gene TRBV6-5; perhaps TRBD1 as D (5 bases). The ends were cut back, 6 bases at V and 7 bases at J, with 10 bases in the middle. This CDR3 spans 13 amino acids. The germline gives CDR1 MNHEY, CDR2 SVGAGI. In DNA form, the CDR3 reads TGTGCCAGCAGCCAGGGTGGCAATTCACCCCTCCACTTT. Protein sequence: CASSQGGNSPLHF.

The V gene is TRBV6-5, the J gene TRBJ2-1, with TRBD2 as a possible D gene (5 bases). V was trimmed by 4 bases and J by 6 bases, leaving 10 bases between them. This CDR3 has 13 amino acids. Per the germline V gene, CDR1 is MNHEY and CDR2 is SVGAGI. As DNA, the CDR3 is TGTGCCAGCAGTTGGATCGCGGGCAATGAGCAGTTCTTC. Translated: CASSWIAGNEQFF.

This clone occurred once. The chain joins TRBV4-1 to TRBJ1-5; D is possibly TRBD1 (5 bases). Germline V gene sequence: CDR1 MGHRA, CDR2 YSYEKL. This CDR3 contains 16 residues. Trimming stripped 0 bases from V and 3 bases from J, with 12 bases between. The CDR3 region is CASSQDWGSPNQPQHF. As DNA, the CDR3 is TGCGCCAGCAGCCAAGATTGGGGCTCCCCCAATCAGCCCCAGCATTTT.

The chain combines TRBV2 with TRBJ2-4, with unresolved D. V shed 8 bases and J shed 1 base, with 18 bases lying between them. This CDR3 is built from 16 residues. Germline lookup yields CDR1 SNHLY and CDR2 FYNNEI. CDR3 protein: CASLMLPLTAKNIQYF. As DNA, the CDR3 is TGTGCCAGCTTGATGCTACCCCTTACTGCCAAAAACATTCAGTACTTC. The entire variable domain, with the rest obtained from reference TRBV2 and TRBJ2-4, is as follows: EPEVTQTPSHQVTQMGQEVILRCVPISNHLYFYWYRQILGQKVEFLVSFYNNEISEKSEIFDDQFSVERPDGSNFTLKIRSTKLEDSAMYFCASLMLPLTAKNIQYFGAGTRLSVL.

The rearrangement links TRBV4-3 to TRBJ2-7, with 7 positions matching TRBD1. This CDR3 is built from 15 residues. The germline V gene has CDR1 LGHNA and CDR2 YSLEER. With 4 bases clipped from V and 0 bases from J, the junction kept 6 bases outside the gene matches. The CDR3 loop reads CASSRNRDSSYEQYF. CDR3 DNA sequence: TGCGCCAGCAGCCGAAACCGGGACAGCTCCTACGAGCAGTACTTC.